Listed below are T cell receptor beta chains from one sample, sequenced in a study of blood T cell repertoires in COVID-19. Assay: immunoSEQ multiplex PCR; the TCRdb copy retains only in-frame clones and omits some. Among a few hundred thousand clones listed, approximately 80% were seen once. The sample taken for sequencing was peripheral blood. These receptors were taken from a woman at least 80 years old with acute or convalescent COVID-19. Each CDR3 is given with its conserved first and last residue. The order of the fields is V gene, clone size, D gene, J gene, CDR3 DNA, CDR3 protein. The D gene is left open where the match is weak. Size tells how often a clone was seen (once, few, many) or the class of an expanded clone, and some rows leave it out.

v_gene: TRBV9
abundance: NA
d_gene: NA
j_gene: TRBJ1-1
CDR3nt: TGTGCCAGCAGAACGACCGGGGTGAACACTGAAGCTTTCTTT
CDR3aa: CASRTTGVNTEAFF

v_gene: TRBV6-2/TRBV6-3
abundance: few
d_gene: NA
j_gene: TRBJ2-7
CDR3nt: TGTGCCAGCAGCACCAGCTACGAGCAGTACTTC
CDR3aa: CASSTSYEQYF

v_gene: TRBV5-1
abundance: NA
d_gene: TRBD1
j_gene: TRBJ1-1
CDR3nt: TGCGCCAGCAGCTCGACCGGGACAGGGGGCGCGGCTGAAGCTTTCTTT
CDR3aa: CASSSTGTGGAAEAFF

v_gene: TRBV7-9
abundance: NA
d_gene: TRBD2
j_gene: TRBJ2-1
CDR3nt: TGTGCCAGCAGCTTTATTCCGCGGGAGCGCTACAATGAGCAGTTCTTC
CDR3aa: CASSFIPRERYNEQFF

v_gene: TRBV20-1
abundance: once
d_gene: NA
j_gene: TRBJ2-7
CDR3nt: TGCAGTGCTAGTCAGGGGTACGAGCAGTACTTC
CDR3aa: CSASQGYEQYF

v_gene: TRBV30
abundance: NA
d_gene: NA
j_gene: TRBJ1-6
CDR3nt: TGTGCCTGGAGTGTACTAGGGCAGGCCAATTCACCCCTCCACTTT
CDR3aa: CAWSVLGQANSPLHF

v_gene: TRBV5-4
abundance: NA
d_gene: TRBD1
j_gene: TRBJ2-5
CDR3nt: TGTGCCAGCAGCTTGACCGGGACAGAGGAGACCCAGTACTTC
CDR3aa: CASSLTGTEETQYF

v_gene: TRBV24-1
abundance: NA
d_gene: TRBD1
j_gene: TRBJ2-7
CDR3nt: TGTGCCACCAGTGATCCCGGGACAGGGGGCGACGACGAGCAGTACTTC
CDR3aa: CATSDPGTGGDDEQYF

v_gene: TRBV6-2/TRBV6-3
abundance: NA
d_gene: TRBD2
j_gene: TRBJ2-6
CDR3nt: TGTGCCAGCAGCCCCCATCAAACTAGCGCTGGGGCCAACGTCCTGACTTTC
CDR3aa: CASSPHQTSAGANVLTF

v_gene: TRBV5-5
abundance: NA
d_gene: TRBD1
j_gene: TRBJ2-3
CDR3nt: TGTGCCAGCAGCTTGAGACAGGGTGCAGATACGCAGTATTTT
CDR3aa: CASSLRQGADTQYF

v_gene: TRBV4-1
abundance: NA
d_gene: TRBD2
j_gene: TRBJ2-3
CDR3nt: TGCGCCAGCAGCCAAGTTCAGCGGGGCCCTCGGACAGATACGCAGTATTTT
CDR3aa: CASSQVQRGPRTDTQYF

v_gene: TRBV4-3
abundance: NA
d_gene: TRBD2
j_gene: TRBJ2-2
CDR3nt: TGCGCCAGCAGCCAAGATTCGAGCGGGGGGATCGGGGAGCTGTTTTTT
CDR3aa: CASSQDSSGGIGELFF

v_gene: TRBV18
abundance: NA
d_gene: TRBD1
j_gene: TRBJ1-3
CDR3nt: TGTGCCAGCTCACGGGACAGGGACTCTGGAAACACCATATATTTT
CDR3aa: CASSRDRDSGNTIYF

v_gene: TRBV19
abundance: once
d_gene: TRBD1
j_gene: TRBJ2-1
CDR3nt: TGTGCCAGTAGCGACAGGGGACTGGCGACCTACAATGAGCAGTTCTTC
CDR3aa: CASSDRGLATYNEQFF

v_gene: TRBV6-2/TRBV6-3
abundance: NA
d_gene: NA
j_gene: TRBJ1-3
CDR3nt: TGTGCCAGCACCCCGGACACCGGAGGAAACACCATATATTTT
CDR3aa: CASTPDTGGNTIYF

v_gene: TRBV12-5
abundance: NA
d_gene: TRBD1
j_gene: TRBJ1-5
CDR3nt: TGTGCCGAATCGACAGGGGCTAGCAATCAGCCCCAGCATTTT
CDR3aa: CAESTGASNQPQHF

v_gene: TRBV4-1
abundance: NA
d_gene: NA
j_gene: TRBJ2-7
CDR3nt: TGCGCCAGCAGCCAAGATATAGTCCAGGGTACCTACGAGCAGTACTTC
CDR3aa: CASSQDIVQGTYEQYF

v_gene: TRBV19
abundance: NA
d_gene: TRBD1
j_gene: TRBJ1-1
CDR3nt: TGTGCCAGTAGTGGGCCAGGGGGATACACTGAAGCTTTCTTT
CDR3aa: CASSGPGGYTEAFF

v_gene: TRBV7-3
abundance: NA
d_gene: NA
j_gene: TRBJ2-7
CDR3nt: TGTGCCAGCAGCCCAGCCCGAGGCTCCTACGAGCAGTACTTC
CDR3aa: CASSPARGSYEQYF

v_gene: TRBV28
abundance: NA
d_gene: TRBD1
j_gene: TRBJ2-5
CDR3nt: TGTGCCAGCAGTTCTACAGGGGGAGGAGAGACCCAGTACTTC
CDR3aa: CASSSTGGGETQYF

v_gene: TRBV29-1
abundance: NA
d_gene: NA
j_gene: TRBJ1-1
CDR3nt: TGCAGCGGGACAGAGATTAGCCCTGAAGCTTTCTTT
CDR3aa: CSGTEISPEAFF

v_gene: TRBV7-8
abundance: few
d_gene: TRBD1
j_gene: TRBJ2-3
CDR3nt: TGTGCCAGCAGCTTAGCACAGGGGACGCGGACAGATACGCAGTATTTT
CDR3aa: CASSLAQGTRTDTQYF

v_gene: TRBV11-3
abundance: NA
d_gene: NA
j_gene: TRBJ1-1
CDR3nt: TGTGCCAGCAGCTTAGAAAAGGGGGAAGCTTTCTTT
CDR3aa: CASSLEKGEAFF

v_gene: TRBV19
abundance: NA
d_gene: TRBD1
j_gene: TRBJ1-2
CDR3nt: TGTGCCAGTAGTAAGGACAGGGGACGTTCCGGGACCTACACCTTC
CDR3aa: CASSKDRGRSGTYTF

v_gene: TRBV19
abundance: NA
d_gene: NA
j_gene: TRBJ2-1
CDR3nt: TGTGCCAGTGGGTGGCGGGGCTCCTACAATGAGCAGTTCTTC
CDR3aa: CASGWRGSYNEQFF

v_gene: TRBV3-1/TRBV3-2
abundance: NA
d_gene: NA
j_gene: TRBJ2-7
CDR3nt: TGTGCCAGCAGCCACCGCTCCTACGAGCAGTACTTC
CDR3aa: CASSHRSYEQYF

v_gene: TRBV6-5
abundance: NA
d_gene: TRBD1
j_gene: TRBJ1-2
CDR3nt: TGTGCCAGCTCCCGACAGGGTTTGTATGGCTACACCTTC
CDR3aa: CASSRQGLYGYTF

v_gene: TRBV9
abundance: NA
d_gene: TRBD1
j_gene: TRBJ1-2
CDR3nt: TGTGCCAGCAGCGCCGGGACAGGGGGCCATGGCTACACCTTC
CDR3aa: CASSAGTGGHGYTF

v_gene: TRBV6-6
abundance: NA
d_gene: TRBD2
j_gene: TRBJ2-5
CDR3nt: TGTGCCAGCAGTTACTCCCTAGCGGGAGTAGGAGAGACCCAGTACTTC
CDR3aa: CASSYSLAGVGETQYF

v_gene: TRBV9
abundance: NA
d_gene: TRBD2
j_gene: TRBJ2-3
CDR3nt: TGTGCCAGCAGCGTACTAGCGGGAGAAAGGTATACGCAGTATTTT
CDR3aa: CASSVLAGERYTQYF

v_gene: TRBV2
abundance: NA
d_gene: TRBD2
j_gene: TRBJ2-1
CDR3nt: TGTGCCAGCAGTGGACTAGCGGACAATGAGCAGTTCTTC
CDR3aa: CASSGLADNEQFF

v_gene: TRBV11-3
abundance: NA
d_gene: NA
j_gene: TRBJ2-7
CDR3nt: TGTGCCAGCAGCACCGAGGGCTACGAGCAGTACTTC
CDR3aa: CASSTEGYEQYF

v_gene: TRBV9
abundance: NA
d_gene: NA
j_gene: TRBJ1-1
CDR3nt: TGTGCCAGCAGCGTAGGTACAGGGAACACTGAAGCTTTCTTT
CDR3aa: CASSVGTGNTEAFF

v_gene: TRBV24-1
abundance: NA
d_gene: NA
j_gene: TRBJ1-2
CDR3nt: TGTGCCACCAGTGATTGGGGACAAGGTGGAAGCTACACCTTC
CDR3aa: CATSDWGQGGSYTF

v_gene: TRBV6-5
abundance: NA
d_gene: NA
j_gene: TRBJ1-3
CDR3nt: TGTGCCAGCAGTTCCTCCCGGACAGTAAGAAACACCATATATTTT
CDR3aa: CASSSSRTVRNTIYF

v_gene: TRBV4-3
abundance: NA
d_gene: NA
j_gene: TRBJ1-1
CDR3nt: TGCGCCAGCAGCCAAGAGGGCAGGGCAGCTTTTGGTGAAGCTTTCTTT
CDR3aa: CASSQEGRAAFGEAFF

v_gene: TRBV6-1
abundance: NA
d_gene: NA
j_gene: TRBJ1-2
CDR3nt: TGTGCCAGCAGTGACAGGAGGGGCTACACCTTC
CDR3aa: CASSDRRGYTF

v_gene: TRBV7-2
abundance: NA
d_gene: TRBD2
j_gene: TRBJ2-3
CDR3nt: TGTGCCAGCAGCTTAGAATCGCGGGGGGGTCGGGATACGCAGTATTTT
CDR3aa: CASSLESRGGRDTQYF

v_gene: TRBV3-1/TRBV3-2
abundance: NA
d_gene: NA
j_gene: TRBJ1-6
CDR3nt: TGTGCCAGCAGCCAAGACGTCCAGGTCGGGAGGGCCCTCCACTTT
CDR3aa: CASSQDVQVGRALHF

v_gene: TRBV2
abundance: NA
d_gene: NA
j_gene: TRBJ1-4
CDR3nt: TGTGCCAGCAGTGAATGGGCAGGAACTAATGAAAAACTGTTTTTT
CDR3aa: CASSEWAGTNEKLFF

v_gene: TRBV18
abundance: NA
d_gene: NA
j_gene: TRBJ1-2
CDR3nt: TGTGCCAGCTCAGCGCCAGGGAGGGAAAGTGGCTACACCTTC
CDR3aa: CASSAPGRESGYTF

v_gene: TRBV10-1
abundance: NA
d_gene: TRBD2
j_gene: TRBJ2-7
CDR3nt: TGCGCCAGCAGTGATGGCGGCCCGGGACTAGGGTCGATGAGCGAGCAGTACTTC
CDR3aa: CASSDGGPGLGSMSEQYF

v_gene: TRBV6-5
abundance: few
d_gene: NA
j_gene: TRBJ2-7
CDR3nt: TGTGCCAGCGGGAACGGAGGCGTTATTTCCTACGAGCAGTACTTC
CDR3aa: CASGNGGVISYEQYF

v_gene: TRBV19
abundance: NA
d_gene: NA
j_gene: TRBJ2-2
CDR3nt: TGTGCCAGTAAAGACCGGACTATAGCAACCGGGGAGCTGTTTTTT
CDR3aa: CASKDRTIATGELFF

v_gene: TRBV29-1
abundance: once
d_gene: NA
j_gene: TRBJ1-2
CDR3nt: TGCAGCGAGACCAGCGGCTATGGCTACACCTTC
CDR3aa: CSETSGYGYTF

v_gene: TRBV18
abundance: NA
d_gene: NA
j_gene: TRBJ2-3
CDR3nt: TGTGCCAGCTCACTTGGTCTCAGGGGTAGAGATACGCAGTATTTT
CDR3aa: CASSLGLRGRDTQYF

v_gene: TRBV18
abundance: NA
d_gene: NA
j_gene: TRBJ1-5
CDR3nt: TGTGCCAGCTCACCTGACAGCACTGGGGATCAGCCCCAGCATTTT
CDR3aa: CASSPDSTGDQPQHF

v_gene: TRBV19
abundance: once
d_gene: NA
j_gene: TRBJ2-3
CDR3nt: TGTGCCAGTAGTAGTGGGACTCGCACAGATACGCAGTATTTT
CDR3aa: CASSSGTRTDTQYF

v_gene: TRBV11-3
abundance: NA
d_gene: NA
j_gene: TRBJ1-3
CDR3nt: TGTGCCAGCAGCTCGGGGGGGTCTGGAAACACCATATATTTT
CDR3aa: CASSSGGSGNTIYF

v_gene: TRBV19
abundance: few
d_gene: NA
j_gene: TRBJ1-2
CDR3nt: TGTGCCAGTACCGCCCACCCGGGTGGCTACACCTTC
CDR3aa: CASTAHPGGYTF